This is a list of T cell receptor beta chains from one sample in a study of technical replicates of blood from several donors. Using immunoSEQ multiplex PCR, the repertoire was profiled, and TCRdb retains in-frame clones only, with some absent. This sample has some 83,000 clones, with approximately 92% found just once. The sequenced sample consisted of T cells isolated from PBMCs. The receptor source for this set is a human donor in good health. Both conserved end residues are part of each CDR3. A D gene is named only where the DNA matches it firmly. Size is omitted from some rows. Given values are once, few, many or a class for expanded clones.

CDR3 protein: CASSFYPGSQNTEAFF
CDR3 DNA: TGTGCCAGCAGCTTTTACCCCGGGTCTCAGAACACTGAAGCTTTCTTT
V gene: TRBV5-6
clone size: .
J gene: TRBJ1-1
D gene: .

CDR3 protein: CASSPPSSASYGYTF
CDR3 DNA: TGTGCCAGCTCACCACCTAGTTCCGCTTCCTATGGCTACACCTTC
V gene: TRBV18
clone size: .
J gene: TRBJ1-2
D gene: .

CDR3 protein: CASSSTSGSGDTQYF
CDR3 DNA: TGTGCCAGCAGCTCTACTAGCGGGAGTGGGGATACGCAGTATTTT
V gene: TRBV7-2
clone size: .
J gene: TRBJ2-3
D gene: TRBD2

CDR3 protein: CASSPTSGGVNTGELFF
CDR3 DNA: TGTGCCAGCAGCCCCACTAGCGGGGGGGTGAACACCGGGGAGCTGTTTTTT
V gene: TRBV9
clone size: .
J gene: TRBJ2-2
D gene: TRBD2

CDR3 protein: CASSRQGVFTEAFF
CDR3 DNA: TGTGCCAGTAGTAGACAGGGGGTCTTCACTGAAGCTTTCTTT
V gene: TRBV19
clone size: .
J gene: TRBJ1-1
D gene: TRBD1

CDR3 protein: CASSDRGRLQETQYF
CDR3 DNA: TGTGCCAGCAGTGACCGCGGGAGGTTACAAGAGACCCAGTACTTC
V gene: TRBV2
clone size: once
J gene: TRBJ2-5
D gene: TRBD2

CDR3 protein: CASSVNFRGGFYEQYF
CDR3 DNA: TGTGCCAGCAGTGTAAATTTCCGGGGGGGCTTCTACGAGCAGTACTTC
V gene: TRBV6-1
clone size: .
J gene: TRBJ2-7
D gene: TRBD2

CDR3 protein: CASGLDRIQETQYF
CDR3 DNA: TGTGCCAGCGGCCTGGACAGGATACAAGAGACCCAGTACTTC
V gene: TRBV25-1
clone size: once
J gene: TRBJ2-5
D gene: TRBD1

CDR3 protein: CASSGTANFYEQYF
CDR3 DNA: TGTGCCAGCTCCGGGACTGCCAACTTCTACGAGCAGTACTTC
V gene: TRBV2
clone size: .
J gene: TRBJ2-7
D gene: .

CDR3 protein: CAWSVGGAGELFF
CDR3 DNA: TGTGCCTGGAGTGTAGGGGGCGCCGGGGAGCTGTTTTTT
V gene: TRBV30
clone size: .
J gene: TRBJ2-2
D gene: TRBD1

CDR3 protein: CASRRQGLTYEQYF
CDR3 DNA: TGTGCCAGCAGGAGACAGGGGTTGACCTACGAGCAGTACTTC
V gene: TRBV27
clone size: once
J gene: TRBJ2-7
D gene: TRBD1

CDR3 protein: CASSRMGSTYEQYF
CDR3 DNA: TGTGCCAGCAGCCGAATGGGCAGTACCTACGAGCAGTACTTC
V gene: TRBV7-9
clone size: .
J gene: TRBJ2-7
D gene: .

CDR3 protein: CASSPPKTGAAYEQYF
CDR3 DNA: TGTGCCAGCTCACCCCCGAAGACAGGGGCGGCCTACGAGCAGTACTTC
V gene: TRBV18
clone size: once
J gene: TRBJ2-7
D gene: TRBD1

CDR3 protein: CASSTRTGWPTITSGNTIYF
CDR3 DNA: TGTGCCAGCAGCACTAGGACAGGCTGGCCGACCATTACCTCTGGAAACACCATATATTTT
V gene: TRBV5-4
clone size: .
J gene: TRBJ1-3
D gene: TRBD1